This TCR beta chain came from a study of T cell repertoires in cytomegalovirus infection. At the level of the study: Public signatures in TCR beta pointed to CMV infection and matching HLA type. Study-wide results and caveats: In two of eight donors, the top clonotype was HLA-C-restricted CMV-specific. CMV carriers with the relevant HLA were identified by cumulative public TCR beta family frequency.

Note on this clonotype: Its target is unknown.

The germline CDR1 and CDR2 sequences are SGHVS and FNYEAQ. Trimming shortened V by 1 base and J by 4 bases, and 10 bases separated the two germline ends. The CDR3 totals 15 residues. A single record per CDR3 protein comes from TCRdb applying MiXCR to the reads. The sample lists about 85,000 distinct CDR3 sequences; more than 40% were seen once. The sequencing used CD8+ T cells from cultured PBMCs, collected from culture after CMV antigen stimulation. The chain employs TRBV7-6 and TRBJ1-4; D unresolved. This receptor was taken from a human donor in good health (CMV status not recorded). Some clones in this sample may be carry-over from other donors' samples. In nucleotides, the CDR3 is TGTGCCAGCAGCTTAGGACCGGCCATTAATGAAAAACTGTTTTTT. This translates into CASSLGPAINEKLFF.